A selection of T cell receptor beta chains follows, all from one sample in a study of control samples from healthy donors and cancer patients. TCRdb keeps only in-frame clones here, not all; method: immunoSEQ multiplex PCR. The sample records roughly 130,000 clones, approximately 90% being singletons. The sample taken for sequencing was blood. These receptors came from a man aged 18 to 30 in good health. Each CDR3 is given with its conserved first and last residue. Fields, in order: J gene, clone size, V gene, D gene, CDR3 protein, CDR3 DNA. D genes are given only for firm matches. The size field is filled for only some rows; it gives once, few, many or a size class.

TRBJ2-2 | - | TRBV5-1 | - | CASSPYTGELFF | TGCGCCAGCAGCCCCTACACCGGGGAGCTGTTTTTT
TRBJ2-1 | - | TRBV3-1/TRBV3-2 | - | CASSQDLFLNEQFF | TGTGCCAGCAGCCAAGATCTGTTTTTGAATGAGCAGTTCTTC
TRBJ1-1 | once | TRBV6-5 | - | CASSQGLNTEAFF | TGTGCCAGCAGCCAGGGTCTGAACACTGAAGCTTTCTTT
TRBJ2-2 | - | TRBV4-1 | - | CASSQPDWNTGELFF | TGCGCCAGCAGCCAACCCGACTGGAACACCGGGGAGCTGTTTTTT
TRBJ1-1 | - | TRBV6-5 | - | CASYRTVNTEAFF | TGTGCCAGCTACCGGACAGTGAACACTGAAGCTTTCTTT
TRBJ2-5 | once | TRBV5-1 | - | CASSFKETQYF | TGCGCCAGCAGCTTCAAAGAGACCCAGTACTTC
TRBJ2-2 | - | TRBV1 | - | CTSSQTDPPANTGELFF | TGCACCAGCAGCCAAACAGACCCACCCGCGAACACCGGGGAGCTGTTTTTT
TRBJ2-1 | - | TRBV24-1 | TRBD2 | CATSAGLAGHNEQFF | TGCGCCACCAGCGCGGGACTAGCGGGTCACAATGAGCAGTTCTTC
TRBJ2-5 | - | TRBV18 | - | CASSPPSLVGGTQYF | TGTGCCAGCTCACCACCTTCTCTAGTCGGGGGGACCCAGTACTTC
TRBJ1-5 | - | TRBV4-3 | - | CASSLDRYSNQPQHF | TGCGCCAGCAGCTTAGACAGGTATAGCAATCAGCCCCAGCATTTT
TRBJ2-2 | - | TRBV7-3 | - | CASSAGFTGELFF | TGTGCCAGCAGCGCCGGGTTCACCGGGGAGCTGTTTTTT
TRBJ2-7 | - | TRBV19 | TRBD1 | CASSAWDRTSSYEQYF | TGTGCCAGTAGTGCCTGGGACAGGACGAGCTCCTACGAGCAGTACTTC
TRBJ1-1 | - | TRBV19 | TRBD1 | CASSRTGTTEAFF | TGTGCCAGTAGTAGGACAGGAACCACTGAAGCTTTCTTT
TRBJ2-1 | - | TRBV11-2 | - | CASSLDLSQGENEQFF | TGTGCCAGCAGCTTAGATCTTAGTCAGGGTGAGAATGAGCAGTTCTTC
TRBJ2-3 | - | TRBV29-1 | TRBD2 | CSVDGLAGASTDTQYF | TGCAGCGTTGATGGCCTAGCGGGCGCTAGCACAGATACGCAGTATTTT
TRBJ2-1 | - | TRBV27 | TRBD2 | CASSLTGGGFNEQFF | TGTGCCAGCAGTTTAACGGGAGGCGGGTTCAATGAGCAGTTCTTC
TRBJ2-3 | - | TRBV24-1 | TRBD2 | CATSGGGLGTDTQYF | TGTGCCACCTCGGGCGGGGGTCTGGGCACAGATACGCAGTATTTT
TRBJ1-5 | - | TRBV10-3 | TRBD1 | CATQETGYNQPQHF | TGTGCCACACAAGAGACAGGGTACAATCAGCCCCAGCATTTT
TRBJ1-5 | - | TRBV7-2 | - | CASSTGTAGQPQHF | TGTGCCAGCAGCACAGGGACCGCAGGACAACCCCAGCATTTT
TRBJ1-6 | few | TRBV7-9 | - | CASSLGETPLHF | TGTGCCAGCAGCTTAGGAGAAACACCCCTCCACTTT
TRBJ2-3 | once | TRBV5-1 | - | CASSQLTRSTDTQYF | TGCGCCAGCAGCCAGCTGACTAGGAGCACAGATACGCAGTATTTT
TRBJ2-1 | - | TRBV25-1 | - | CASSRHPLLVEALHEQFF | TGTGCCAGCAGCCGTCACCCCCTACTAGTAGAGGCCCTCCATGAGCAGTTCTTC
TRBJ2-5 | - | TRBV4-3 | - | CASSQDRAETQYF | TGCGCCAGCAGCCAAGACAGGGCAGAGACCCAGTACTTC
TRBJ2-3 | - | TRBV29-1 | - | CSVGSTGNTDTQYF | TGCAGCGTAGGGTCGACAGGAAACACAGATACGCAGTATTTT
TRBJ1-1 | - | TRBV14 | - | CASSQRDLREAFF | TGTGCCAGCAGCCAAAGGGACCTTCGAGAAGCTTTCTTT
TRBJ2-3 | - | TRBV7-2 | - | CASSLGVDTQYF | TGTGCCAGCAGCTTAGGCGTCGATACGCAGTATTTT
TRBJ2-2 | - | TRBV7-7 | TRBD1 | CASSPGTGAHGELFF | TGTGCCAGCAGCCCCGGGACAGGGGCCCACGGGGAGCTGTTTTTT
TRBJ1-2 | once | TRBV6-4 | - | CASRPGEEGYGYTF | TGTGCCAGCAGGCCGGGGGAGGAGGGATATGGCTACACCTTC
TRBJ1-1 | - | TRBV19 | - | CASSIGAAVTEAFF | TGTGCCAGTAGTATTGGGGCAGCAGTCACTGAAGCTTTCTTT
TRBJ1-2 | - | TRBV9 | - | CASSVEQGYGYTF | TGTGCCAGCAGCGTTGAACAGGGTTATGGCTACACCTTC
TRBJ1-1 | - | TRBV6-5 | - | CASTSSGTLNTEAFF | TGTGCCAGCACTTCGTCAGGGACTTTGAACACTGAAGCTTTCTTT
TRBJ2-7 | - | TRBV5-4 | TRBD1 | CASSLAGGQGTYEQYF | TGTGCCAGCAGCTTGGCTGGAGGACAGGGAACCTACGAGCAGTACTTC
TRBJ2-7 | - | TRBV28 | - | CASSPNNNRPYF | TGTGCCAGCAGTCCTAACAACAACCGTCCGTACTTC
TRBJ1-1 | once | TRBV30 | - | CAWSPVGGEAFF | TGTGCCTGGAGCCCCGTAGGGGGTGAAGCTTTCTTT
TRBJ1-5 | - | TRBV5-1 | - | CASSLGGGNQPQHF | TGCGCCAGCAGCTTGGGCGGGGGGAATCAGCCCCAGCATTTT
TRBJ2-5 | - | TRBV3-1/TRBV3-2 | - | CASSQWQGETQYF | TGTGCCAGCAGCCAATGGCAGGGGGAGACCCAGTACTTC
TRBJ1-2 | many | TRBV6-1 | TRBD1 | CASSEAGTGGYGYTF | TGTGCCAGCAGTGAAGCCGGGACAGGGGGCTATGGCTACACCTTC
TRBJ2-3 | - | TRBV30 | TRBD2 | CAWALAGADTQYF | TGTGCCTGGGCGCTAGCGGGGGCAGATACGCAGTATTTT
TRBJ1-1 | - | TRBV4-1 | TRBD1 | CASTWTGSPNTEAFF | TGCGCCAGCACCTGGACAGGTTCTCCGAACACTGAAGCTTTCTTT
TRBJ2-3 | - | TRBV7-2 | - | CASSLDSSDTQYF | TGTGCCAGCAGCTTAGACTCCTCAGATACGCAGTATTTT
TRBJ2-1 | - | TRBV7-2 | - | CASSVPGTYNEQFF | TGTGCCAGCAGCGTGCCGGGGACCTACAATGAGCAGTTCTTC
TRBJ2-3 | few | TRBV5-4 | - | CASSSRAPTDTQYF | TGTGCCAGCAGCTCCCGGGCCCCAACAGATACGCAGTATTTT
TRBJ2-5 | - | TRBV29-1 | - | CSVGLQQYQETQYF | TGCAGCGTTGGACTACAGCAGTACCAAGAGACCCAGTACTTC
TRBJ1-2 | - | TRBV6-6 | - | CASGQSNYGYTF | TGTGCCAGCGGACAAAGCAACTATGGCTACACCTTC
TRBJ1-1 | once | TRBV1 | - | CTSSRLDRVGTEAFF | TGCACCAGCAGCCGGCTCGACAGGGTAGGAACTGAAGCTTTCTTT
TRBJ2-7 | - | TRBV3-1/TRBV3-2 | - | CASSLFPYEQYF | TGTGCCAGCAGCCTATTTCCCTACGAGCAGTACTTC
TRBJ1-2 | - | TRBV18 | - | CASSYQENYGYTF | TGTGCCAGCTCGTACCAGGAGAACTATGGCTACACCTTC
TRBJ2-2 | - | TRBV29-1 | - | CSVLQGNTGELFF | TGCAGCGTACTACAGGGGAACACCGGGGAGCTGTTTTTT
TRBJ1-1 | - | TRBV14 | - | CASSPHWRTEAFF | TGTGCCAGCAGCCCCCACTGGAGGACTGAAGCTTTCTTT
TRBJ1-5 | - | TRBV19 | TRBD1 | CASTDRGGQPQHF | TGTGCCAGTACCGACAGGGGAGGTCAGCCCCAGCATTTT
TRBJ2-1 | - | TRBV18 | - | CASSPRTKSYNEQFF | TGTGCCAGCTCACCACGGACTAAGTCCTACAATGAGCAGTTCTTC
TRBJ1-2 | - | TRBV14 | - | CASSQEFRRTGGNYGYTF | TGTGCCAGCAGCCAAGAATTTAGAAGAACGGGGGGGAACTATGGCTACACCTTC
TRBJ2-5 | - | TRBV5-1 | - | CASSLVQEKTQYF | TGCGCCAGCAGCTTGGTCCAAGAAAAGACCCAGTACTTC
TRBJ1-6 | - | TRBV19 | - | CASRIGDRINSPLHF | TGTGCCAGTCGTATCGGTGACAGAATCAATTCACCCCTCCACTTT
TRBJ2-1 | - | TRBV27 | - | CASIGASTGREFF | TGTGCCAGCATCGGGGCTAGCACGGGTAGGGAGTTCTTC